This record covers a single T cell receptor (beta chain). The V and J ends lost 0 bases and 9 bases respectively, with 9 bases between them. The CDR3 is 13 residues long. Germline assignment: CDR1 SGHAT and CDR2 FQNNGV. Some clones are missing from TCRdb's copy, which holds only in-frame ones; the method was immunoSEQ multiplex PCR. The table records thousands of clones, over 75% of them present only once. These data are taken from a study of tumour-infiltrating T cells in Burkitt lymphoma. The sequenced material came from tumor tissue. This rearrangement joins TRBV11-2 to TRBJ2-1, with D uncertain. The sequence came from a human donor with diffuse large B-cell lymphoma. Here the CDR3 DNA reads TGTGCCAGCAGCTTAGATCCCCCTGGTGAGCAGTTCTTC. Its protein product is CASSLDPPGEQFF.